A single sample gave rise to the 13 T cell receptor beta chains below, sequenced in a study of blood T cell repertoires in COVID-19 (dated by TCRdb to about 2020). The library was prepared using the immunoSEQ multiplex PCR assay. TCRdb obtained this table from immuneACCESS and retained in-frame rearrangements with V and J assigned. These tables miss some clones; where compared with another copy, unresolved V genes account for less than half of the shortfall, and the remainder is unexplained. The sample profile shows around 250,000 clones; roughly 79% of them were found once. The ten top clones hold around 1.9% of the sample. The specimen sequenced was peripheral blood. These receptors all stem from an elderly woman with acute or convalescent COVID-19.

The CDR3 DNA reads TGTGCCAGCAGGTCAGGGGGGACGGGTACCTACGAGCAGTACTTC. This codes for CASRSGGTGTYEQYF. This chain joins TRBV28 and TRBJ2-7; possible D gene TRBD1, 7 bases. The CDR3 spans 15 residues. The germline V and J ends were trimmed by 6 bases and 2 bases, with 17 bases remaining between them. Looked up from germline, CDR1 is MDHEN and CDR2 is SYDVKM.

V and J are TRBV5-4 and TRBJ2-7, with D perhaps matching TRBD1 (6 bases). Trimming left V 4 bases short and J 0 bases short, with 11 bases between. This CDR3 has 14 residues. Germline loops: CDR1 SGHNT, CDR2 YYREEE (reference sequence). The DNA of the CDR3 is TGTGCCAGCAGCCCCACAGGGAACTCCTACGAGCAGTACTTC. Translated, it gives CASSPTGNSYEQYF.

This chain connects TRBV12-3 or TRBV12-4 to TRBJ2-7; D might be TRBD1 (6 bases). CDR3 length: 13 residues. Trimming shortened V by 4 bases and J by 6 bases, and 13 bases separated the two germline ends. The CDR3 nucleotides are TGTGCCAGCAGTTCGGTACAGGGTTCCGAGCAGTACTTC. This gives the protein CASSSVQGSEQYF.

This clone has a handful of counts. The rearrangement joins TRBV27 to TRBJ2-2, with D maybe TRBD2 (5 bases). This CDR3 has 16 residues. V lost 4 bases and J 0 bases, leaving 12 bases between the germline ends. Germline CDR1 MNHEY, CDR2 SMNVEV (reference sequence). CDR3: CASSSNGLSNTGELFF. The CDR3 coding sequence is TGTGCCAGCAGTTCTAACGGACTTTCGAACACCGGGGAGCTGTTTTTT.

This rearrangement joins TRBV7-9 to TRBJ2-2; 7 bases map to TRBD2. Germline CDR1 is SEHNR and CDR2 is FQNEAQ (reference sequence). J gave up 2 bases and V 5 bases, and 14 bases lay outside the gene matches. This CDR3 contains 18 residues. The CDR3 region is CASSDKEGGGVNTGELFF. DNA for the CDR3: TGTGCCAGCAGCGACAAGGAGGGCGGGGGTGTTAACACCGGGGAGCTGTTTTTT.

This clone appeared a few times. The rearrangement joins TRBV28 to TRBJ1-4; D uncertain. CDR3 length: 15 residues. CDR1 is MDHEN, CDR2 SYDVKM, per germline. Trimming pared 5 bases from V and 0 bases from J, leaving 10 bases between. The CDR3 bases are TGTGCCAGCAGTCCTCGGGGTGCAACTAATGAAAAACTGTTTTTT. This translates into CASSPRGATNEKLFF.

This chain joins TRBV18 and TRBJ2-3; 8 bases align to TRBD2. Germline V gene data show CDR1 as KGHSH and CDR2 as LQKENI. The CDR3 totals 17 residues. Trimming at V came to 3 bases and at J to 2 bases, leaving 10 bases not matched to a gene. CDR3 amino acids: CASSPAGGGFLTDTQYF. CDR3 bases: TGTGCCAGCTCACCGGCCGGCGGGGGGTTCCTCACAGATACGCAGTATTTT.

This chain connects TRBV18 to TRBJ1-4; D is undetermined. Germline V lookup: CDR1 KGHSH, CDR2 LQKENI. The CDR3 runs 17 residues. V shed 4 bases and J shed 0 bases, with 15 bases lying between them. The CDR3 sequence is CASSLYDGLTTNEKLFF. As DNA, the CDR3 is TGTGCCAGCTCACTCTACGATGGACTGACAACTAATGAAAAACTGTTTTTT.

The chain combines TRBV5-1 with TRBJ2-2, with 9 nucleotides matching TRBD1. CDR1 is SGHRS and CDR2 is YFSETQ in the germline V gene. The CDR3 is 16 amino acids. J gave up 4 bases and V 1 base, and 5 bases lay outside the gene matches. The CDR3 reads CASSLNRGLSTGELFF. CDR3 nucleotide sequence: TGCGCCAGCAGCTTGAACAGGGGGCTTAGCACCGGGGAGCTGTTTTTT.

This chain uses TRBV14 with TRBJ2-1; the D gene is possibly TRBD1 (5 bases). The CDR3 consists of 15 residues. V lost 0 bases and J lost 0, with 6 bases in between. In germline, CDR1 is SGHDN, CDR2 FVKESK. For the CDR3, the DNA is TGTGCCAGCAGCCAAGATCAGGGCTCCTACAATGAGCAGTTCTTC. Amino acids: CASSQDQGSYNEQFF.

CDR3 protein: CASSVTGGNSPLHF. CDR3 in DNA: TGTGCCAGCAGTGTTACGGGGGGCAATTCACCCCTCCACTTT. V gene TRBV2 combines with J gene TRBJ1-6; maybe TRBD1 (6 bases). The germline V and J ends were trimmed by 4 bases and 7 bases, with 11 bases remaining between them. The V gene's germline CDR1 is SNHLY and CDR2 FYNNEI. CDR3 length equals 14 residues.

This chain joins TRBV4-3 and TRBJ1-5; no firm D call. In germline, CDR1 is LGHNA, CDR2 YSLEER. The CDR3 totals 15 residues. Trimming cost V 0 bases and J 2 bases, with 8 bases left between them. CDR3 sequence reads: CASSQDLGGNQPQHF. Here the CDR3 DNA reads TGCGCCAGCAGCCAAGATCTCGGGGGCAATCAGCCCCAGCATTTT.

The CDR3 nucleotides read TGTGCCAGCAGCTTAGCGGTTAGCGGGGTTAGCACAGATACGCAGTATTTT. Amino acids: CASSLAVSGVSTDTQYF. The chain couples TRBV7-8 to TRBJ2-3; 8 bases align to TRBD2. CDR1 and CDR2 from the germline V gene are SGHVS and FQNEAQ. J lost 0 bases, V lost 0 bases, and 5 bases had no gene match. The CDR3 length is 17 residues.